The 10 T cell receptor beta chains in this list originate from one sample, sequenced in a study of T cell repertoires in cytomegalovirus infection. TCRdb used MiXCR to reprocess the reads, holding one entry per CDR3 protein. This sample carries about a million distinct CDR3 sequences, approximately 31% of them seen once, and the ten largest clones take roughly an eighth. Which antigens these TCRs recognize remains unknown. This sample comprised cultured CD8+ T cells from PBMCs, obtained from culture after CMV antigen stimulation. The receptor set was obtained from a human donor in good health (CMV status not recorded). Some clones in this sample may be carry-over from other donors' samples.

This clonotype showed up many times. The chain's CDR3 is CASSSGQAYYEQYV. Written as DNA, the CDR3 is TGTGCCAGCAGCTCGGGACAGGCGTACTACGAGCAGTACGTC. The J gene is TRBJ2-7, the V gene TRBV7-9; 8 bases match TRBD1. J lost 3 bases, V lost 4 bases, and 5 bases had no gene match. CDR1 is SEHNR, CDR2 FQNEAQ, per germline (reference sequence). The CDR3 covers 14 residues.

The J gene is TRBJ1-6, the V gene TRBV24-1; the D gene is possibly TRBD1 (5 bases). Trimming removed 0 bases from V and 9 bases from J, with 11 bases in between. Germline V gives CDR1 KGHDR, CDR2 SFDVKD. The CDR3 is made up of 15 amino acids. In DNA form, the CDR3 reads TGTGCCACCAGTGATTTGACCGGGGCTGGTTCACCCCTCCACTTT. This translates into CATSDLTGAGSPLHF.

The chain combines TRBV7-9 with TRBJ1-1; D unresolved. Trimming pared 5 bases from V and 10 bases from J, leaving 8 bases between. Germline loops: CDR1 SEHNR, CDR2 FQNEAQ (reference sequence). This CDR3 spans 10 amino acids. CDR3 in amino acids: CASSTPPAFF. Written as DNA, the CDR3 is TGTGCCAGCAGCACCCCCCCAGCTTTCTTT.

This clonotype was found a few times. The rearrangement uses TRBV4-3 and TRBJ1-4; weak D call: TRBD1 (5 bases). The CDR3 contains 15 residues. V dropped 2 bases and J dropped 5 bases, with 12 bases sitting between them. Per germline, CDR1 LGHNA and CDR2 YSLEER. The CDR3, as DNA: TGCGCCAGCAGCCAACATGAAGGGGTAAATGAAAAACTGTTTTTT. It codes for CASSQHEGVNEKLFF.

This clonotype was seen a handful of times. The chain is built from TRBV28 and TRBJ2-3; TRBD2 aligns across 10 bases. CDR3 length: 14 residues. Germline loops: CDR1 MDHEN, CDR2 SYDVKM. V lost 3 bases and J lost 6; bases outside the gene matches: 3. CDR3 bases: TGTGCCAGCAGTTTCAAGCGGGGGGGCGATACGCAGTATTTT. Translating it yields CASSFKRGGDTQYF.

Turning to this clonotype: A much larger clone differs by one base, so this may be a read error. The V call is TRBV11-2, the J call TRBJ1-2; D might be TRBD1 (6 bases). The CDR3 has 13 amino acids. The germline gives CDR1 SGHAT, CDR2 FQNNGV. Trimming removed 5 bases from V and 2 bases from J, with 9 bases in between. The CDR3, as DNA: TGTGCCAGCAGCGAAGACAGGAACTATGGCTACACCTTC. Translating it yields CASSEDRNYGYTF.

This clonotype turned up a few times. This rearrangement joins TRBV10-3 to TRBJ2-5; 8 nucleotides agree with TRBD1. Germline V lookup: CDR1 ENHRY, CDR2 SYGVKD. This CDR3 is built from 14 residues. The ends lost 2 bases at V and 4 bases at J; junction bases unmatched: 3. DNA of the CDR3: TGTGCCATCAGTGAGGGACAGGGTGTAGAGACCCAGTACTTC. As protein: CAISEGQGVETQYF.

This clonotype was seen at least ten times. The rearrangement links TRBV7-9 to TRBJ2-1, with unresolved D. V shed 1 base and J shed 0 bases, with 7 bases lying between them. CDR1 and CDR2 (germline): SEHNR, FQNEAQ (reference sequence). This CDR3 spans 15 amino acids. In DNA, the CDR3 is TGTGCCAGCAGCTTAGGCGTCCGCTCCTACAATGAGCAGTTCTTC. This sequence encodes CASSLGVRSYNEQFF.

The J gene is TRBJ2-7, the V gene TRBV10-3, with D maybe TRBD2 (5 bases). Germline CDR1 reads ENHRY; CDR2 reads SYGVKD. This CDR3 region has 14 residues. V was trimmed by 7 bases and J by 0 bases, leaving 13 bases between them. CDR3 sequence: CAITRTVPSYEQYF. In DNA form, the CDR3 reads TGTGCCATCACCAGGACTGTGCCCTCCTACGAGCAGTACTTC.

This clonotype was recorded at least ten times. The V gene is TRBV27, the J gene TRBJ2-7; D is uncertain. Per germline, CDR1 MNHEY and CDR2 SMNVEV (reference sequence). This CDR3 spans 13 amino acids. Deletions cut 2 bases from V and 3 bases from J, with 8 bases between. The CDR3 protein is CASSLRRNYEQYV. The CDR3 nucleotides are TGTGCCAGCAGTTTAAGACGGAACTACGAGCAGTACGTC.